These 3 T cell receptor beta chains were sequenced from one sample in a study of shared clonotypes between healthy human individuals. Measured with immunoSEQ multiplex PCR; TCRdb has only the in-frame clones, and not every one. This sample carries about 2,500,000 clones, approximately 94% of them seen once, and the ten largest clones take over 0.12%. Sequences were obtained from naive CD4+ T cells sorted from blood. Subset defined: CD45RA+ positively selected. These receptors originate from a young man in good health.

This clone has a handful of counts. The V call is TRBV19, the J call TRBJ1-6, with 9 bases fitting TRBD1. The CDR3 is 16 amino acids. J gave up 9 bases and V 4 bases, and 10 bases lay outside the gene matches. Germline V gene lookup returns CDR1 LNHDA and CDR2 SQIVND (reference sequence). The CDR3 DNA sequence: TGTGCCAGTAGTAAGCTGGACAGGGGAGACTCTTCACCCCTCCACTTT. This encodes CASSKLDRGDSSPLHF.

The chain links TRBV2 to TRBJ2-5; unclear D gene. The germline V gene encodes CDR1 SNHLY and CDR2 FYNNEI. The CDR3 extends over 12 amino acids. With 2 bases removed from V and 9 bases from J, the gap between germline ends came to 10 bases. The CDR3 here is CASSESSESQYF. The CDR3, as DNA: TGTGCCAGCAGTGAATCAAGCGAGTCCCAGTACTTC.

The chain combines TRBV11-3 with TRBJ2-7; TRBD1 might be the D (6 bases). V lost 0 bases to trimming and J lost 7 bases, with 10 bases between them. The CDR3 extends over 13 amino acids. Looked up from germline, CDR1 is SGHNT and CDR2 is YENEEA. The CDR3 loop reads CASSLEGGREQYF. The CDR3 DNA reads as TGTGCCAGCAGCTTAGAAGGGGGACGTGAGCAGTACTTC.